The 10 T cell receptor beta chains in this list originate from one sample, sequenced in a study of somatic mutations in cytotoxic T cells in rheumatoid arthritis (dated by TCRdb to the late 2010s). Library preparation was by the immunoSEQ multiplex PCR assay. This is the immuneACCESS table as TCRdb keeps it, with only in-frame sequences that have V and J called. A part of the clones is gone; compared with another copy, unresolved V genes explain less than half, and the rest is unexplained. The sample table records roughly 710 clones; roughly 80% of these occur just once. 9.5% to 15% of the sample lies in the top ten. Sequenced: synovial fluid. These receptors were collected from a man in his sixties or seventies with rheumatoid arthritis.

The chain links TRBV5-1 to TRBJ2-5; the match to TRBD2 covers 10 bases. CDR1 and CDR2 from the germline V gene are SGHRS and YFSETQ. The CDR3 covers 15 residues. V shed 5 bases, J shed 1 base, and the junction held 5 bases outside the gene matches. The CDR3 here is CASRVLAGGQETQYF. The CDR3 DNA is TGCGCCAGCAGGGTATTAGCGGGGGGCCAAGAGACCCAGTACTTC.

The table lists this clone with a few counts. The V and J genes are TRBV4-1 and TRBJ2-3; 13 bases map to TRBD2. This CDR3 comprises 18 residues. Per germline, CDR1 MGHRA and CDR2 YSYEKL. Trimming removed 2 bases from V and 2 bases from J; junction bases left unmatched: 7. CDR3 nucleotides: TGCGCCAGCAGCCAATTTCAGGGACTAGCGGGAACCACAGATACGCAGTATTTT. Its protein product is CASSQFQGLAGTTDTQYF.

This clone was detected a few times. This chain uses TRBV6-6 with TRBJ2-3, with D tentatively TRBD2 (6 bases). This CDR3 comprises 12 residues. Germline CDR1 is MNHNY and CDR2 is SVGAGI (reference sequence). V lost 2 bases and J lost 9, with 9 bases in between. For the CDR3, the DNA is TGTGCCAGCAGTTACAATGCGGGGACGCAGTATTTT. Translating gives CASSYNAGTQYF.

This clone occurred once. The J gene is TRBJ2-2, the V gene TRBV6-5; possible D gene TRBD2, 5 bases. The germline CDR1 and CDR2 sequences are MNHEY and SVGAGI. The CDR3 runs 13 residues. Deletions cut 7 bases from V and 3 bases from J, with 9 bases between. DNA for the CDR3: TGTGCCAGCACCTGGGGAGACACCGGGGAGCTGTTTTTT. This encodes CASTWGDTGELFF.

This sequence joins TRBV5-1 and TRBJ1-5, with 10 positions matching TRBD1. Germline V gene data show CDR1 as SGHRS and CDR2 as YFSETQ. The CDR3 is made up of 16 amino acids. V lost 0 bases, J lost 3 bases, and 3 bases stayed unmatched. The CDR3 DNA reads as TGCGCCAGCAGCTTGGGGACAGGGGGAGTCAATCAGCCCCAGCATTTT. It codes for CASSLGTGGVNQPQHF.

This clone was seen a handful of times. V is TRBV4-2 and J is TRBJ1-2, with 7 bases aligning to TRBD1. Germline CDR1 is LGHNA and CDR2 is YNFKEQ. Trimming cost V 0 bases and J 6 bases; bases outside gene matches: 7. The CDR3 runs 15 residues. The DNA of the CDR3 is TGTGCCAGCAGCCAAGATTTTGGGCAGGGGGATGGCTACACCTTC. This codes for CASSQDFGQGDGYTF.

J is TRBJ2-5 and V is TRBV6-1, with TRBD1 matching over 9 bases. The CDR3 sequence is 14 residues long. CDR1 is MNHNS and CDR2 is SASEGT in the germline V gene. The ends lost 6 bases at V and 7 bases at J; junction bases unmatched: 9. For the CDR3, the DNA is TGTGCCAGCAGGCGGGACAGGGAACTAGGGACCCAGTACTTC. Encoded protein: CASRRDRELGTQYF.

CDR3 region: CATLLPGGYEQYF. The CDR3, as DNA: TGTGCCACCTTACTACCGGGGGGTTACGAGCAGTACTTC. This chain joins TRBV6-6 and TRBJ2-7; 7 bases map to TRBD2. The J segment lost 4 bases and the V segment lost 10 bases, leaving 10 bases of the junction unmatched. Germline V lookup: CDR1 MNHNY, CDR2 SVGAGI (reference sequence). The CDR3 spans 13 residues.

The chain is built from TRBV19 and TRBJ1-2; tentative D call: TRBD1 (5 bases). Trimming cost V 6 bases and J 1 base, with 18 bases left between them. The CDR3 sequence is 16 residues long. CDR1 and CDR2 from the germline V gene are LNHDA and SQIVND (reference sequence). CDR3 region: CASRQTAGELNYGYTF. Here the CDR3 DNA reads TGTGCCAGTAGACAAACAGCGGGGGAGCTTAACTATGGCTACACCTTC. Full variable domain (outside the CDR3, taken from reference TRBV19 and TRBJ1-2): DGGITQSPKYLFRKEGQNVTLSCEQNLNHDAMYWYRQDPGQGLRLIYYSQIVNDFQKGDIAEGYSVSREKKESFPLTVTSAQKNPTAFYLCASRQTAGELNYGYTFGSGTRLTVV.

The chain has TRBV18 and TRBJ2-1, with 13 bases that match TRBD2. Germline values: CDR1 KGHSH, CDR2 LQKENI. The V segment lost 6 bases and the J segment 7 bases; nucleotides outside the gene matches: 6. The CDR3 has 15 residues. The DNA of the CDR3 is TGTGCCAGCTCGCGGACTAGCGGGAGAATGAATGAGCAGTTCTTC. Its translation is CASSRTSGRMNEQFF.